The sequence of this TCR beta chain was determined in a study of STAT5B mutations in CD4+ large granular lymphocyte leukemia. Across the whole study: Among healthy donors, a particular HLA allele went with more CDR3 'QG' motifs.

The assay was immunoSEQ multiplex PCR, and TCRdb's table has in-frame clones only and misses some. Of some 45,000 clones in the sample, approximately 86% are singletons; the top ten hold 2.6%. About this clone: Its antigen remains unidentified.

Study findings and constraints: Higher CD4+ than CD8+ T-LGLL clonality might reflect small sample size.

The V gene lost 6 bases and the J gene lost 4 bases, with 18 bases spanning the gap. The CDR3 loop spans 15 amino acids. Germline lookup yields CDR1 LNHDA and CDR2 SQIVND (reference sequence). This chain links TRBV19 with TRBJ1-2; D is unclear. The sample was CD4+ T cells from blood buffy coats. This clonotype was obtained from a human donor in good health. CDR3 loop: CASSLNSVAGYGYTF. The CDR3 coding sequence is TGTGCCAGTAGCCTAAACTCGGTGGCGGGCTATGGCTACACCTTC. Combining the CDR3 with reference TRBV19 and TRBJ1-2 gives the whole variable domain DGGITQSPKYLFRKEGQNVTLSCEQNLNHDAMYWYRQDPGQGLRLIYYSQIVNDFQKGDIAEGYSVSREKKESFPLTVTSAQKNPTAFYLCASSLNSVAGYGYTFGSGTRLTVV.